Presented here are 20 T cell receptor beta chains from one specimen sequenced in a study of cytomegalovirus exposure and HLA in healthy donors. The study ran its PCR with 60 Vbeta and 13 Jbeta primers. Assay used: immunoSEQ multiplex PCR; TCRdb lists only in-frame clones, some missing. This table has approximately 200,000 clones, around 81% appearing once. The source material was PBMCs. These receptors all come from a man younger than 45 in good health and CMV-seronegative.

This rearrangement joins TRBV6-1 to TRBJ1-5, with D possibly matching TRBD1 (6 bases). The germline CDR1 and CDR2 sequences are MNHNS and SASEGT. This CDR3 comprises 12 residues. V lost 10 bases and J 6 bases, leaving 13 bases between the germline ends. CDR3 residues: CATTGSAQPQHF. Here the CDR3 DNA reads TGTGCCACTACAGGGTCTGCTCAGCCCCAGCATTTT.

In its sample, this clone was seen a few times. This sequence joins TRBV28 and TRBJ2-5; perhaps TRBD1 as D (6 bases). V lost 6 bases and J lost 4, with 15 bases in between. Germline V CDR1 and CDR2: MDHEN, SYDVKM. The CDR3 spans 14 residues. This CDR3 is CASSLTDSLETQYF. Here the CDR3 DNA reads TGTGCCAGCAGCCTAACGGACAGTTTAGAGACCCAGTACTTC.

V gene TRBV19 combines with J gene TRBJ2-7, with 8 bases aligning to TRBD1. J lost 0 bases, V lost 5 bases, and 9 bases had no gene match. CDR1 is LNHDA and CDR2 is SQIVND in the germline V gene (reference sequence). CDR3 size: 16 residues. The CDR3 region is CASSQDRGGVSYEQYF. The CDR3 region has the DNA TGTGCCAGTAGTCAAGACAGGGGTGGGGTCTCCTACGAGCAGTACTTC.

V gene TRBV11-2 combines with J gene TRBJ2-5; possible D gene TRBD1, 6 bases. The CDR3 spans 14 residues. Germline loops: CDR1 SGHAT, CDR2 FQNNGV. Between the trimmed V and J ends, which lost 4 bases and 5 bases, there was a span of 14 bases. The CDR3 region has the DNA TGTGCCAGCAGCTCGTACAGGGACGTGGAGACCCAGTACTTC. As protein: CASSSYRDVETQYF.

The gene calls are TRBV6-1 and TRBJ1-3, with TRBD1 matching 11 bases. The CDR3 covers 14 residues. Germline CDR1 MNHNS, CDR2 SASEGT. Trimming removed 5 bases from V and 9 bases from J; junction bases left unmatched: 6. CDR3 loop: CASSKDRGLGTIYF. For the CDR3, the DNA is TGTGCCAGCAGTAAGGACAGGGGGCTTGGCACCATATATTTT.

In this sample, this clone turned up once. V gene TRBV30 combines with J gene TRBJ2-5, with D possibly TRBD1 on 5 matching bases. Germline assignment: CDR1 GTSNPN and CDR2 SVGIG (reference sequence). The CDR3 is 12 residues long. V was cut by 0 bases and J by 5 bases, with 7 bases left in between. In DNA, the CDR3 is TGTGCCTGGAGTGTGGGGCTGGAGACCCAGTACTTC. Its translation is CAWSVGLETQYF. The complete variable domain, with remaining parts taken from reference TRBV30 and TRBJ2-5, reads SQTIHQWPATLVQPVGSPLSLECTVEGTSNPNLYWYRQAAGRGLQLLFYSVGIGQISSEVPQNLSASRPQDRQFILSSKKLLLSDSGFYLCAWSVGLETQYFGPGTRLLVL.

CDR3 nucleotide sequence: TGTGCCAGGGACCGGGACAGGGATAAGAACGAGCAGTACTTC. Translation gives CARDRDRDKNEQYF. The chain combines TRBV27 with TRBJ2-7, with TRBD1 identical over 9 bases. This CDR3 is built from 14 residues. The germline gives CDR1 MNHEY, CDR2 SMNVEV (reference sequence). Losses at the gene ends were 9 bases for V and 5 bases for J; bases not matched to a gene: 11.

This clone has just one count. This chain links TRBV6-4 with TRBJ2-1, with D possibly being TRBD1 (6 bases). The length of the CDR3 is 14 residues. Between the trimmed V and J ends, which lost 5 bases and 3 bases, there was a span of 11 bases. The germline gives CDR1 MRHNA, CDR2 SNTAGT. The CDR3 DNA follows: TGTGCCAGCAGTTCGGCAGGGGACTACAATGAGCAGTTCTTC. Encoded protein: CASSSAGDYNEQFF.

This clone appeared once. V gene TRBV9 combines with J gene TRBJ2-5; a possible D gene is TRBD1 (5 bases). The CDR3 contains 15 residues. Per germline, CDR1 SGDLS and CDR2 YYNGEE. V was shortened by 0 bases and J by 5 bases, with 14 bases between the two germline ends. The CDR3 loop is CASSVVQGPRETQYF. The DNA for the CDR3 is TGTGCCAGCAGCGTAGTGCAGGGTCCGAGGGAGACCCAGTACTTC.

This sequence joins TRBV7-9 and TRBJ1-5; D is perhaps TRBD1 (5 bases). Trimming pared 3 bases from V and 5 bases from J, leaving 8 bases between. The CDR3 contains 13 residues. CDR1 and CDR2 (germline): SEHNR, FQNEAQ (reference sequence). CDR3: CASSFRGYQPQHF. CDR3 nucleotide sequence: TGTGCCAGCAGCTTTCGGGGGTATCAGCCCCAGCATTTT.

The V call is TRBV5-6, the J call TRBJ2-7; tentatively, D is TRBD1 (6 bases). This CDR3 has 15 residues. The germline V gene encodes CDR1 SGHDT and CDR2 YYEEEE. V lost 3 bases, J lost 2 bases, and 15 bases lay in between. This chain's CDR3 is CASSWARQETYEQYF. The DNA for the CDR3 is TGTGCCAGCAGCTGGGCCCGACAGGAGACCTACGAGCAGTACTTC. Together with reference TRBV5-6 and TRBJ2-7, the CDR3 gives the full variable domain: DAGVTQSPTHLIKTRGQQVTLRCSPKSGHDTVSWYQQALGQGPQFIFQYYEEEERQRGNFPDRFSGHQFPNYSSELNVNALLLGDSALYLCASSWARQETYEQYFGPGTRLTVT.

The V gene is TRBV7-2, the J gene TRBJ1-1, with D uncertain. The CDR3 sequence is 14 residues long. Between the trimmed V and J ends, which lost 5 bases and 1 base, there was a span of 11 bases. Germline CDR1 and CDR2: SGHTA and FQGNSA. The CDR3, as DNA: TGTGCCAGCAGCCCAGAAGGAGGGAACACTGAAGCTTTCTTT. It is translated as CASSPEGGNTEAFF.

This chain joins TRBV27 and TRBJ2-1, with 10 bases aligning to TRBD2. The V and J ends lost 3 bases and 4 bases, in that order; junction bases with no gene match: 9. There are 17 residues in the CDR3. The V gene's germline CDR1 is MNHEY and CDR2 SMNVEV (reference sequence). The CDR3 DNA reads TGTGCCAGCAGTTTCTCCTTCGGACTAGCGGAATACAATGAGCAGTTCTTC. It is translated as CASSFSFGLAEYNEQFF.

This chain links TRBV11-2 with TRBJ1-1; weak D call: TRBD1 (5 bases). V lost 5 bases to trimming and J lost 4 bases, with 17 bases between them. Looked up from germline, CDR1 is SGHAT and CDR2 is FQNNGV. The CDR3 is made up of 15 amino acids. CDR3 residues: CASSPIAWGGTEAFF. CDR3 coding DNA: TGTGCCAGCAGCCCTATCGCGTGGGGGGGCACTGAAGCTTTCTTT.

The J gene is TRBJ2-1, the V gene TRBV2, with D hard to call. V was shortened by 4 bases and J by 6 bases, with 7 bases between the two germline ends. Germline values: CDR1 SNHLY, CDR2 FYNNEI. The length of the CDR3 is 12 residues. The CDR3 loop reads CASSGFSNEQFF. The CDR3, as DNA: TGTGCCAGCAGTGGGTTCAGCAATGAGCAGTTCTTC.

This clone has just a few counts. CDR3 loop: CASSLGQGNNEQFF. The CDR3 nucleotides are TGTGCCAGCAGCTTGGGACAGGGTAACAATGAGCAGTTCTTC. This chain joins TRBV11-2 and TRBJ2-1; 9 nucleotides agree with TRBD1. CDR3 size: 14 residues. CDR1 and CDR2 (germline): SGHAT, FQNNGV. J was trimmed by 5 bases and V by 3 bases; bases with no gene match: 2. The whole variable domain, remainder taken from reference TRBV11-2 and TRBJ2-1, is EAGVAQSPRYKIIEKRQSVAFWCNPISGHATLYWYQQILGQGPKLLIQFQNNGVVDDSQLPKDRFSAERLKGVDSTLKIQPAKLEDSAVYLCASSLGQGNNEQFFGPGTRLTVL.

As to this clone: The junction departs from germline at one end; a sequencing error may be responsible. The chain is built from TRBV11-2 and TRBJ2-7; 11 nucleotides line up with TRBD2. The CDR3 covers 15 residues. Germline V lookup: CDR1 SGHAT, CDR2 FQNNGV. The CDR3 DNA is TGTGCCAGCAGCAGAGGACTAGCGGGTTCCCCACAGCTGGACTTC. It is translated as CASSRGLAGSPQLDF. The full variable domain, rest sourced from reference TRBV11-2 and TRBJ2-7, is EAGVAQSPRYKIIEKRQSVAFWCNPISGHATLYWYQQILGQGPKLLIQFQNNGVVDDSQLPKDRFSAERLKGVDSTLKIQPAKLEDSAVYLCASSRGLAGSPQLDFGPGTRLTVT.

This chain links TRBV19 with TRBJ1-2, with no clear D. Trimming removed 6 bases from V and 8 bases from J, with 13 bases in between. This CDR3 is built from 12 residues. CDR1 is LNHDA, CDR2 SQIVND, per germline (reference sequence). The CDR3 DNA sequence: TGTGCCAGTAGGGGAGAAGGGCGCGGCTACACCTTC. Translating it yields CASRGEGRGYTF.

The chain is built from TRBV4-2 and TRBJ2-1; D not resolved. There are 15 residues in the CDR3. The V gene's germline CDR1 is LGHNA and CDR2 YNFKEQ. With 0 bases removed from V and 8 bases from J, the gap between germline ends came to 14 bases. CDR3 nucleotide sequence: TGTGCCAGCAGCCAAGATCCCCTAGTCGGATATGAGCAGTTCTTC. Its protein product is CASSQDPLVGYEQFF.

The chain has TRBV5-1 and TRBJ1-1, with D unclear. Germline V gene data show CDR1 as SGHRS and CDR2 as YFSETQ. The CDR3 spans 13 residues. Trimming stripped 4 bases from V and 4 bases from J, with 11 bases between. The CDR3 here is CASSLGGGTEAFF. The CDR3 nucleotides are TGCGCCAGCAGCCTAGGAGGTGGCACTGAAGCTTTCTTT.